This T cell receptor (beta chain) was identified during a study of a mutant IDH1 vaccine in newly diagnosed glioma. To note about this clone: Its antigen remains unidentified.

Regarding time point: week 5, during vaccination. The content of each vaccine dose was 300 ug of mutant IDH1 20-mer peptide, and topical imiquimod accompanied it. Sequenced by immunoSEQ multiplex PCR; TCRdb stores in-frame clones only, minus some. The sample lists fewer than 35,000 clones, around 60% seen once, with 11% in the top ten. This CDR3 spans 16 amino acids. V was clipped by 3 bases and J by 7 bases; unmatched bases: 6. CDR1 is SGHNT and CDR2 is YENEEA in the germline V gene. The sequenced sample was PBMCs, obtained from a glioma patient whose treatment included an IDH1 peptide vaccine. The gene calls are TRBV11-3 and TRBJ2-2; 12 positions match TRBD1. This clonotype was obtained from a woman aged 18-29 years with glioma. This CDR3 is CASSFRGTGGIGELFF. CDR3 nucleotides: TGTGCCAGCAGCTTTCGCGGGACAGGGGGCATCGGGGAGCTGTTTTTT.